Sequencing of this T cell receptor beta chain was carried out in a study of T cells after yellow fever vaccination. Broader study findings: After the booster, 96% of CD4 and 88% of CD8 primary-response clones were re-detected. High-abundance clonotypes from the bulk population could contaminate FACS-sorted repertoires. The CD4 and CD8 compartments had a small share of their clonotypes in common.

With regard to this clonotype: Its antigen is still unknown.

In germline, CDR1 is SNHLY, CDR2 FYNNEI. The V end lost 5 bases, the J end lost 1 base, and 11 bases lay between the germline ends. The CDR3 runs 14 residues. Synthesis of TCR cDNA relied on 5'RACE template switching, which attached a universal primer site and UMIs. One entry per CDR3 protein, called by TCRdb with MiXCR from the 5' RACE reads. The sample consists of approximately 330,000 distinct CDR3 sequences, around 12% of them appearing once. This sequence originates from a man aged 18 to 30 who received the YFV17D yellow fever vaccine. The sample in question was CD4+ T cells sorted from PBMCs, obtained 15 days after the yellow fever booster vaccination. This chain connects TRBV2 to TRBJ2-5, with D maybe TRBD1 (6 bases). CDR3 region: CASSLQGFQETQYF. DNA of the CDR3: TGTGCCAGCAGTCTACAGGGATTCCAAGAGACCCAGTACTTC.